One sample yielded the 27 T cell receptor beta chains listed below, sequenced in a study of T cell responses to AZD1222 COVID-19 vaccine. Some clones are missing from TCRdb's copy, which holds only in-frame ones; the method was immunoSEQ multiplex PCR. The table lists 150,000 or so clones, about 89% of them singletons. This specimen consisted of peripheral blood, obtained on day 0 of AZD1222 vaccination. Receptors were obtained from an adult in good health.

This clone was recorded only once. J is TRBJ1-2 and V is TRBV6-5; 8 nucleotides match TRBD1. Germline V gene data show CDR1 as MNHEY and CDR2 as SVGAGI. Unmatched junction bases numbered 7, after V lost 6 bases and J lost 7 bases. The CDR3 totals 13 residues. DNA of the CDR3: TGTGCCAGCAGCGACAGGGGCCCGGGTGGCTACACCTTC. It codes for CASSDRGPGGYTF.

In its sample, this clone was seen once. V and J are TRBV9 and TRBJ2-1; D may be TRBD1 (5 bases). Germline V gene lookup returns CDR1 SGDLS and CDR2 YYNGEE. This CDR3 has 15 amino acids. V was pared by 0 bases and J by 4 bases, with 11 bases between. CDR3 in amino acids: CASSVAPTAYNEQFF. In DNA form, the CDR3 reads TGTGCCAGCAGCGTAGCTCCGACAGCGTACAATGAGCAGTTCTTC.

This clone was counted between two and nine times. The chain employs TRBV2 and TRBJ2-2, with D perhaps TRBD2 (7 bases). Trimming took 6 bases from V and 4 from J, leaving 18 bases between them. This CDR3 comprises 16 residues. The germline gives CDR1 SNHLY, CDR2 FYNNEI. The CDR3 region has the DNA TGTGCCAGCAGCCCGGACGGGGGGCGAGTCACCGGGGAGCTGTTTTTT. Translating gives CASSPDGGRVTGELFF. The whole variable domain, remainder taken from reference TRBV2 and TRBJ2-2, is EPEVTQTPSHQVTQMGQEVILRCVPISNHLYFYWYRQILGQKVEFLVSFYNNEISEKSEIFDDQFSVERPDGSNFTLKIRSTKLEDSAMYFCASSPDGGRVTGELFFGEGSRLTVL.

The chain is built from TRBV23-1 and TRBJ2-3, with D maybe TRBD2 (6 bases). Being an ORF, TRBV23-1 has a function that is uncertain. With 0 bases removed from V and 3 bases from J, the gap between germline ends came to 10 bases. This CDR3 has 15 amino acids. CDR3 amino acids: CASSQSGSRTDTQYF. The DNA of the CDR3 is TGCGCCAGCAGTCAATCCGGGAGTAGAACAGATACGCAGTATTTT.

The rearrangement links TRBV5-1 to TRBJ2-7; no firm D call. The CDR3 is 14 residues long. Germline V lookup: CDR1 SGHRS, CDR2 YFSETQ. Deletions cut 0 bases from V and 3 bases from J, with 10 bases between. The CDR3 sequence is CASSLARADYEQYF. CDR3 DNA sequence: TGCGCCAGCAGCTTGGCCAGAGCAGACTACGAGCAGTACTTC.

This clone has only a few counts. V is TRBV28 and J is TRBJ1-1; no definite D call. Germline V gene lookup returns CDR1 MDHEN and CDR2 SYDVKM. This CDR3 is built from 14 residues. Trimming removed 3 bases at V and 1 base at J, with 9 bases between. CDR3 DNA: TGTGCCAGCAGTTTGGTCCGGGAGAACACTGAAGCTTTCTTT. As protein: CASSLVRENTEAFF.

Only one count was recorded for this clone. The chain carries TRBV19 and TRBJ2-5; D may be TRBD1 (6 bases). V was trimmed by 6 bases and J by 5 bases, leaving 10 bases between them. Per germline, CDR1 LNHDA and CDR2 SQIVND (reference sequence). CDR3 length: 12 amino acids. CDR3: CASRTGRETQYF. The CDR3 DNA follows: TGTGCCAGTAGGACAGGAAGGGAGACCCAGTACTTC.

This chain links TRBV4-1 with TRBJ1-4; TRBD1 agrees at 8 bases. This CDR3 has 16 residues. Germline CDR1 is MGHRA and CDR2 is YSYEKL. V lost 2 bases and J lost 8; bases outside the gene matches: 10. CDR3 nucleotide sequence: TGCGCCAGCAGCCAACCAGACAGGGGTGAGGCGGAAAAACTGTTTTTT. Protein sequence: CASSQPDRGEAEKLFF.

The rearrangement joins TRBV28 to TRBJ2-7; D not resolved. This CDR3 is 13 amino acids long. Germline CDR1 MDHEN, CDR2 SYDVKM. Trimming left V 4 bases short and J 0 bases short, with 7 bases between. The CDR3 region is CASSWASSYEQYV. CDR3 nucleotide sequence: TGTGCCAGCAGTTGGGCGAGCTCCTACGAGCAGTACGTC.

The rearrangement uses TRBV11-2 and TRBJ1-1; D is uncertain. V lost 0 bases to trimming and J lost 9 bases, with 14 bases between them. This CDR3 spans 14 amino acids. In germline, CDR1 is SGHAT, CDR2 FQNNGV. CDR3 sequence: CASSLDASGMQAFF. The CDR3 coding sequence is TGTGCCAGCAGCTTAGATGCCTCCGGGATGCAAGCTTTCTTT.

To note about this clone: Additional DNA sequences in this sample encode the identical CDR3. The chain combines TRBV9 with TRBJ2-1, with 8 positions matching TRBD2. In germline, CDR1 is SGDLS, CDR2 YYNGEE. The CDR3 is 13 residues long. The junction had 5 bases not matched to a gene; V was cut back by 7 bases and J by 5 bases. CDR3 loop: CASGLAGNNEQFF. The CDR3 nucleotides read TGTGCCAGCGGTCTAGCGGGTAACAATGAGCAGTTCTTC.

The chain combines TRBV11-2 with TRBJ1-2, with 8 bases that match TRBD1. J gave up 2 bases and V 1 base, and 0 bases lay outside the gene matches. This CDR3 comprises 14 residues. Germline assignment: CDR1 SGHAT and CDR2 FQNNGV. The CDR3 region is CASSLGTGNYGYTF. The CDR3 DNA reads TGTGCCAGCAGCTTAGGGACAGGGAACTATGGCTACACCTTC.

The V call is TRBV2, the J call TRBJ2-5; D is possibly TRBD2 (7 bases). The length of the CDR3 is 14 residues. V shed 6 bases and J shed 5 bases, with 16 bases lying between them. Germline loops: CDR1 SNHLY, CDR2 FYNNEI. This CDR3 reads CASRLWGGRETQYF. The CDR3 coding sequence is TGTGCCAGCAGACTCTGGGGGGGCCGGGAGACCCAGTACTTC. Full variable domain (rest looked up from reference TRBV2 and TRBJ2-5): EPEVTQTPSHQVTQMGQEVILRCVPISNHLYFYWYRQILGQKVEFLVSFYNNEISEKSEIFDDQFSVERPDGSNFTLKIRSTKLEDSAMYFCASRLWGGRETQYFGPGTRLLVL.

The chain is built from TRBV11-2 and TRBJ2-3; perhaps TRBD2 as D (6 bases). Germline CDR1 and CDR2: SGHAT and FQNNGV. The CDR3 totals 14 residues. The V gene lost 0 bases and the J gene lost 5 bases, with 9 bases spanning the gap. The CDR3 spells CASSLELARDTQYF. The CDR3 DNA follows: TGTGCCAGCAGCTTAGAACTAGCCAGAGATACGCAGTATTTT.

The CDR3 nucleotides are TGTGCCAGCAGTGCGTGGACGGAGCTGGGGGGCCGTGGCTACACCTTC. Translation: CASSAWTELGGRGYTF. The chain is built from TRBV6-2 or TRBV6-3 and TRBJ1-2; tentatively, D is TRBD1 (6 bases). Trimming cost V 5 bases and J 7 bases, with 23 bases left between them. The CDR3 spans 16 residues. Germline CDR1 reads MNHEY; CDR2 reads SVGEGT.

The chain combines TRBV18 with TRBJ2-2, with 8 bases fitting TRBD1. This CDR3 region has 17 residues. The V gene's germline CDR1 is KGHSH and CDR2 LQKENI. Unmatched junction bases numbered 9, after V lost 1 base and J lost 5 bases. CDR3 coding DNA: TGTGCCAGCTCACCACTTCAAACAGGGGGTTTGACCGGGGAGCTGTTTTTT. Its translation is CASSPLQTGGLTGELFF.

The chain uses TRBV9 and TRBJ2-5; TRBD1 agrees at 9 bases. This CDR3 spans 15 amino acids. CDR1 and CDR2 from the germline V gene are SGDLS and YYNGEE. The trim removed 3 bases at V and 6 bases at J, leaving 9 bases unmatched. CDR3 nucleotides: TGTGCCAGCAGCGCCTCCGGACAGGGGACACAGACCCAGTACTTC. Amino acids: CASSASGQGTQTQYF.

V is TRBV6-6 and J is TRBJ1-1, with 7 bases that match TRBD1. Germline CDR1 and CDR2: MNHNY and SVGAGI (reference sequence). J was trimmed by 5 bases and V by 6 bases; bases with no gene match: 12. This CDR3 contains 15 residues. The CDR3 DNA reads as TGTGCCAGCAGCCCTCTCTCTGCAGGGGGGACTGAAGCTTTCTTT. Protein: CASSPLSAGGTEAFF.

The V gene is TRBV5-1, the J gene TRBJ2-3; 9 nucleotides align to TRBD2. The CDR3 contains 16 residues. The germline V gene has CDR1 SGHRS and CDR2 YFSETQ. V trimming: 4 bases; J trimming: 1 base; junction bases outside the gene matches: 7. The DNA for the CDR3 is TGCGCCAGCAGCCCATCGCCTAGCGGGGGCACAGATACGCAGTATTTT. It encodes CASSPSPSGGTDTQYF.

The V gene is TRBV18, the J gene TRBJ2-1; no clear D gene. The CDR3 has 14 amino acids. Germline CDR1 reads KGHSH; CDR2 reads LQKENI. Deletions cut 2 bases from V and 5 bases from J, with 10 bases between. CDR3 residues: CASSPTGRNNEQFF. The CDR3 coding sequence is TGTGCCAGCTCACCAACTGGACGGAACAATGAGCAGTTCTTC.

This chain uses TRBV7-2 with TRBJ1-2, with 7 positions matching TRBD1. This CDR3 contains 14 residues. Trimming at V came to 1 base and at J to 8 bases, leaving 7 bases not matched to a gene. Germline-derived CDR1 and CDR2 are SGHTA and FQGNSA. CDR3 loop: CASSLEEGASGYTF. In DNA form, the CDR3 reads TGTGCCAGCAGCTTAGAAGAGGGGGCTTCCGGCTACACCTTC.

The CDR3, as DNA: TGTGCCAGCAGCTTGGTCCCGACCCACACCGGGGAGCTGTTTTTT. Translating gives CASSLVPTHTGELFF. The chain employs TRBV5-4 and TRBJ2-2; the D is unclear. Per the germline V gene, CDR1 is SGHNT and CDR2 is YYREEE (reference sequence). V shed 0 bases and J shed 3 bases, with 9 bases lying between them. The CDR3 contains 15 residues. Full variable domain (remainder filled in from reference TRBV5-4 and TRBJ2-2): ETGVTQSPTHLIKTRGQQVTLRCSSQSGHNTVSWYQQALGQGPQFIFQYYREEENGRGNFPPRFSGLQFPNYSSELNVNALELDDSALYLCASSLVPTHTGELFFGEGSRLTVL.

This clone has a handful of counts. CDR3 coding DNA: TGTGCCTGGAGTGTCAGCAATGAAAAACTGTTTTTT. Its translation: CAWSVSNEKLFF. This chain uses TRBV30 with TRBJ1-4; D not resolved. The CDR3 has 12 amino acids. Trimming took 0 bases from V and 5 from J, leaving 4 bases between them. Germline CDR1 reads GTSNPN; CDR2 reads SVGIG (reference sequence).

J is TRBJ2-3 and V is TRBV5-1; D uncertain. Between the trimmed V and J ends, which lost 0 bases and 0 bases, there was a span of 11 bases. The CDR3 has 16 amino acids. Per the germline V gene, CDR1 is SGHRS and CDR2 is YFSETQ. The CDR3, as DNA: TGCGCCAGCAGCTTGGTTGGCGGCCGTAGCACAGATACGCAGTATTTT. Amino acid sequence: CASSLVGGRSTDTQYF.

This chain joins TRBV5-1 and TRBJ2-6, with D maybe TRBD1 (5 bases). V lost 0 bases to trimming and J lost 4 bases, with 11 bases between them. Per germline, CDR1 SGHRS and CDR2 YFSETQ. The CDR3 has 16 residues. DNA for the CDR3: TGCGCCAGCAGCTTGGGCAGGGCGCAAGGGGCCAACGTCCTGACTTTC. Translation gives CASSLGRAQGANVLTF.

The J gene is TRBJ1-4, the V gene TRBV11-2, with D perhaps matching TRBD1 (5 bases). Deletions cut 5 bases from V and 1 base from J, with 14 bases between. The CDR3 contains 16 residues. CDR1 and CDR2 (germline): SGHAT, FQNNGV. In nucleotides, the CDR3 is TGTGCCAGCAGCAGGGTGATGGGGGTAACTAATGAAAAACTGTTTTTT. The encoded protein is CASSRVMGVTNEKLFF.

This chain links TRBV6-5 with TRBJ2-7; D remains ambiguous. The CDR3 totals 12 residues. With 6 bases removed from V and 8 bases from J, the gap between germline ends came to 14 bases. The V gene's germline CDR1 is MNHEY and CDR2 SVGAGI. The CDR3 reads CASRGLTSQQYV. For the CDR3, the DNA is TGTGCCAGCAGGGGCCTAACCTCTCAGCAGTACGTC.